This T cell receptor (beta chain) was identified in a study of T cell clonality in common variable immunodeficiency. Study outcomes and limitations: Authors noted CVID clonality's cause needs subpopulation repertoire sequencing.

At least ten counts were recorded for this clone. The antigen is not known. The read ends 3 residues early relative to the CDR3; the germline J gene fills the gap. Assay: immunoSEQ multiplex PCR; the TCRdb copy retains only in-frame clones and omits some. The counts give 40,000 to 45,000 clones, none of them seen only once; 10% is held by the top ten. Germline CDR1 LNHDA, CDR2 SQIVND (reference sequence). Trimming cost V 5 bases and J 0 bases, with 12 bases left between them. The CDR3 extends over 15 amino acids. Patients and controls were mostly of Caucasian heritage. Sample: peripheral blood mononuclear cells. The receptor was isolated from a person aged 18 to 75 in good health. The chain combines TRBV19 with TRBJ2-3; weak D call: TRBD2 (5 bases). CDR3: CASSLSGRSTDTQYF. CDR3 DNA (partial): TGTGCCAGTAGTTTGTCGGGGAGAAGCACAGATACG.